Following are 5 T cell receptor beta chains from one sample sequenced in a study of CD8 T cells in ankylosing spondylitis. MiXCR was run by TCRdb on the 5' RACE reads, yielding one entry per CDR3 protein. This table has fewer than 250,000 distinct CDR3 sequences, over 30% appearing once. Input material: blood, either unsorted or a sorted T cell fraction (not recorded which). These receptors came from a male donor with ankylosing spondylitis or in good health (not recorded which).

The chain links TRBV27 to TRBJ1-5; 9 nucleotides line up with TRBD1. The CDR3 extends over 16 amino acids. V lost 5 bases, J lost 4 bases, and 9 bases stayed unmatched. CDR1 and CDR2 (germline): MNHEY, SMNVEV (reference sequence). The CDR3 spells CASSISGTGLNQPQHF. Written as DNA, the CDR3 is TGTGCCAGCAGTATCTCCGGGACAGGGCTGAATCAGCCCCAGCATTTT.

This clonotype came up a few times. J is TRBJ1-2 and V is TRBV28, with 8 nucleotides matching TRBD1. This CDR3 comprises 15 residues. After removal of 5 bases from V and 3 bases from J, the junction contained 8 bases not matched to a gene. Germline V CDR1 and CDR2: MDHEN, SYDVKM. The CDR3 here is CASSGYDRGDYGYTF. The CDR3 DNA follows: TGTGCCAGCAGTGGGTACGACAGGGGAGACTATGGCTACACCTTC.

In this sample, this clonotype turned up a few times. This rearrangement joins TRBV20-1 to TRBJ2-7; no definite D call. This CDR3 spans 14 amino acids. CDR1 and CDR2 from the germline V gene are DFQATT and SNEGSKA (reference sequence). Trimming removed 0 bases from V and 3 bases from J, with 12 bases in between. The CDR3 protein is CSARDRAQVYEQYF. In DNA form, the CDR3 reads TGCAGTGCTAGAGATCGGGCGCAGGTCTACGAGCAGTACTTC.

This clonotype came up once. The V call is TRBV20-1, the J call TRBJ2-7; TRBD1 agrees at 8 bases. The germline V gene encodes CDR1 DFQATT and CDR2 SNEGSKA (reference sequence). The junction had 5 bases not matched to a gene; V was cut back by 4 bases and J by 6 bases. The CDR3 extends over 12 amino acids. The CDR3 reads CSAIGQGREQYF. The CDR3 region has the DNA TGCAGTGCTATTGGACAGGGACGCGAGCAGTACTTC.

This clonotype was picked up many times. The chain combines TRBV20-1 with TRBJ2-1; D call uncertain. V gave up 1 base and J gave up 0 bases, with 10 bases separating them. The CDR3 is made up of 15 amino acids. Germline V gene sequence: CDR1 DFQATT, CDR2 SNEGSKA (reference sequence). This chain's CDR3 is CSARGLDHSYNEQFF. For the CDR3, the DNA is TGCAGTGCTAGAGGTCTCGACCACTCCTACAATGAGCAGTTCTTC.